These 11 T cell receptor beta chains were sequenced from one sample in a study of early T cells in non-severe SARS-CoV-2 infection. One entry per CDR3 protein results from TCRdb running MiXCR on the 5' RACE reads. This repertoire shows tens of thousands of distinct CDR3 sequences, over 5% found once; its top ten account for 2% to 3%. Sample: whole blood. The receptor set was obtained from an adult who was a healthcare worker with PCR-confirmed SARS-CoV-2 infection or an uninfected control (not recorded which).

V is TRBV25-1 and J is TRBJ2-1; 13 positions agree with TRBD2. Germline V gene sequence: CDR1 MGHDK, CDR2 SYGVNS. The ends lost 1 base at V and 6 bases at J; junction bases unmatched: 9. This CDR3 is 18 amino acids long. CDR3 loop: CASSESTGLAGEGNEQFF. Here the CDR3 DNA reads TGTGCCAGCAGTGAATCCACTGGACTAGCGGGAGAGGGCAATGAGCAGTTCTTC.

In this sample, this clonotype turned up many times. This CDR3 reads CRAGGAPKGTDTQYF. CDR3 nucleotides: TGCAGAGCCGGCGGGGCCCCGAAGGGAACAGATACGCAGTATTTT. The J gene is TRBJ2-3, the V gene TRBV20-1; D might be TRBD2 (6 bases). The V gene's germline CDR1 is DFQATT and CDR2 SNEGSKA (reference sequence). CDR3 length equals 15 residues.

This clonotype was counted only a few times. This chain uses TRBV11-2 with TRBJ2-1, with D tentatively TRBD2 (5 bases). Germline CDR1 and CDR2: SGHAT and FQNNGV. The CDR3 runs to 14 residues. V lost 4 bases, J lost 7 bases, and 14 bases lay in between. The CDR3 region is CASSSGGRGNEQFF. CDR3 DNA: TGTGCCAGCAGCTCCGGAGGTCGCGGAAATGAGCAGTTCTTC.

This clonotype was recorded many times. The chain uses TRBV11-1 and TRBJ2-2; 9 nucleotides align to TRBD2. Trimming removed 2 bases from V and 0 bases from J; junction bases left unmatched: 7. This CDR3 spans 18 amino acids. CDR1 is SGHAT, CDR2 FQDESV, per germline (reference sequence). CDR3 in DNA: TGTGCCAGCAGCTTACGAGAGCGGGGGGTTTCGAACACCGGGGAGCTGTTTTTT. The encoded protein is CASSLRERGVSNTGELFF.

In its sample, this clonotype was seen a few times. The chain carries TRBV11-2 and TRBJ2-3; 11 bases are a match to TRBD2. The germline V gene encodes CDR1 SGHAT and CDR2 FQNNGV. The V gene end was trimmed by 4 bases and the J gene end by 3 bases; junction bases not matched to a gene: 12. CDR3 length: 18 amino acids. This CDR3 reads CASSSARLASGRTDTQYF. CDR3 DNA: TGTGCCAGCAGCTCCGCCCGTCTCGCTAGCGGGAGGACAGATACGCAGTATTTT.

The CDR3 DNA reads TGCAGTGCTAGAGATCAACCAGCTATACCCGTCGAGCAGTACTTC. Its protein product is CSARDQPAIPVEQYF. The rearrangement joins TRBV20-1 to TRBJ2-7; D is ambiguous. Germline CDR1 reads DFQATT; CDR2 reads SNEGSKA (reference sequence). This CDR3 spans 15 amino acids. V was trimmed by 0 bases and J by 6 bases, leaving 18 bases between them.

The chain couples TRBV7-6 to TRBJ2-5, with D unclear. The CDR3 sequence is 15 residues long. V lost 0 bases and J 4 bases, leaving 12 bases between the germline ends. Per germline, CDR1 SGHVS and CDR2 FNYEAQ. As DNA, the CDR3 is TGTGCCAGCAGCTTAGCAGGATCCCTCCCAGAGACCCAGTACTTC. Its protein is CASSLAGSLPETQYF. The entire variable domain, with the rest obtained from reference TRBV7-6 and TRBJ2-5, is as follows: GAGVSQSPRYKVTKRGQDVALRCDPISGHVSLYWYRQALGQGPEFLTYFNYEAQQDKSGLPNDRFSAERPEGSISTLTIQRTEQRDSAMYRCASSLAGSLPETQYFGPGTRLLVL.

This clonotype appeared many times. The rearrangement uses TRBV5-1 and TRBJ2-3; D is undetermined. The CDR3 has 13 amino acids. The V and J ends lost 2 bases and 6 bases respectively, with 10 bases between them. Germline V gene lookup returns CDR1 SGHRS and CDR2 YFSETQ. The CDR3 sequence: CASSLQPRDTQYF. The CDR3 DNA reads TGCGCCAGCAGCTTACAGCCTAGGGATACGCAGTATTTT. Complete variable domain (other parts from reference TRBV5-1 and TRBJ2-3): KAGVTQTPRYLIKTRGQQVTLSCSPISGHRSVSWYQQTPGQGLQFLFEYFSETQRNKGNFPGRFSGRQFSNSRSEMNVSTLELGDSALYLCASSLQPRDTQYFGPGTRLTVL.

In its sample, this clonotype was seen many times. The rearrangement links TRBV7-3 to TRBJ2-3; 9 bases map to TRBD2. CDR1 SGHTA and CDR2 FQGTGA come from the germline V gene. V trimming: 5 bases; J trimming: 3 bases; junction bases outside the gene matches: 6. There are 15 residues in the CDR3. DNA of the CDR3: TGTGCCAGCAGCCCCCGGCGGGGGGGAACAGATACGCAGTATTTT. Translated, it gives CASSPRRGGTDTQYF.

A few counts support this clonotype. The chain has TRBV7-9 and TRBJ1-2; D might be TRBD1 (6 bases). The CDR3 totals 12 residues. From germline, CDR1 is SEHNR and CDR2 FQNEAQ (reference sequence). V dropped 5 bases and J dropped 4 bases, with 8 bases sitting between them. In DNA, the CDR3 is TGTGCCAGCAGCGTACAGGGCTATGGCTACACCTTC. This translates into CASSVQGYGYTF.

This clonotype was detected ten times or more. The rearrangement uses TRBV18 and TRBJ2-1; D call uncertain. CDR1 and CDR2 from the germline V gene are KGHSH and LQKENI. The CDR3 sequence is 13 residues long. With 3 bases removed from V and 7 bases from J, the gap between germline ends came to 10 bases. Here the CDR3 DNA reads TGTGCCAGCTCACCGGCTAGTGAGAATGAGCAGTTCTTC. Amino acid sequence: CASSPASENEQFF.